Listed below are T cell receptor beta chains from one sample, sequenced in a study of blood T cell repertoires in COVID-19. Using immunoSEQ multiplex PCR, the repertoire was profiled, and TCRdb retains in-frame clones only, with some absent. The sample has roughly 250,000 clones, 88% seen once. The sequenced material came from PBMCs or T cells enriched from blood (not recorded which). The receptors come from a woman aged 45-65 years who had recovered from COVID-19. The CDR3 runs from the conserved cysteine through the conserved F or W. Fields, in order: clone size, V gene, J gene, D gene, CDR3 protein, CDR3 DNA. D genes are given only for firm matches. The size field is filled for only some rows; it gives once, few, many or a size class.

size: .
V: TRBV15
J: TRBJ1-5
D: .
CDR3: CATSSLGVPQPQHF
DNA: TGTGCCACCAGCAGCCTCGGGGTCCCCCAGCCCCAGCATTTT

size: .
V: TRBV7-2
J: TRBJ2-1
D: TRBD2
CDR3: CASRQPGGTNNEQFF
DNA: TGTGCCAGCAGACAACCGGGAGGTACCAACAATGAGCAGTTCTTC

size: once
V: TRBV2
J: TRBJ2-4
D: TRBD1
CDR3: CASNSGTGATSDIQYF
DNA: TGTGCCAGCAACAGCGGGACAGGGGCTACGTCGGACATTCAGTACTTC

size: .
V: TRBV24-1
J: TRBJ2-1
D: .
CDR3: CATSDLTASYNEQFF
DNA: TGTGCCACCAGTGATTTGACAGCCTCCTACAATGAGCAGTTCTTC

size: once
V: TRBV19
J: TRBJ2-3
D: .
CDR3: CASSIGGSSADTQYF
DNA: TGTGCCAGTAGTATAGGAGGCAGCAGCGCAGATACGCAGTATTTT

size: .
V: TRBV19
J: TRBJ1-1
D: TRBD1
CDR3: CASSTKDRRLPEAFF
DNA: TGTGCCAGTAGTACCAAGGACAGGCGGTTACCTGAAGCTTTCTTT

size: .
V: TRBV10-3
J: TRBJ2-3
D: .
CDR3: CAISGSAALTDTQYF
DNA: TGTGCCATCTCCGGGAGTGCGGCCCTCACAGATACGCAGTATTTT

size: .
V: TRBV9
J: TRBJ1-2
D: .
CDR3: CASSPGFPGAGGYTF
DNA: TGTGCCAGCAGCCCCGGGTTTCCAGGGGCAGGAGGCTACACCTTC

size: .
V: TRBV19
J: TRBJ2-7
D: .
CDR3: CASSRDYEQYF
DNA: TGTGCCAGTAGTCGGGACTACGAGCAGTACTTC

size: .
V: TRBV2
J: TRBJ1-6
D: .
CDR3: CASSTTGPNSPLHF
DNA: TGTGCCAGCAGTACAACAGGGCCTAACTCACCCCTCCACTTT

size: .
V: TRBV10-3
J: TRBJ2-5
D: .
CDR3: CAISEAKGGTQYF
DNA: TGTGCCATCAGTGAGGCCAAAGGGGGGACCCAGTACTTC

size: .
V: TRBV15
J: TRBJ1-1
D: .
CDR3: CATSRDGAGSNKAFF
DNA: TGTGCCACCAGCAGAGACGGTGCAGGGTCTAATAAAGCTTTCTTT

size: .
V: TRBV19
J: TRBJ1-5
D: TRBD1
CDR3: CASATGDYSNQPQHF
DNA: TGTGCCAGCGCTACAGGGGATTATAGCAATCAGCCCCAGCATTTT

size: .
V: TRBV29-1
J: TRBJ1-2
D: .
CDR3: CSASTREYYGYTF
DNA: TGCAGCGCAAGTACGAGGGAATACTATGGCTACACCTTC

size: .
V: TRBV24-1
J: TRBJ2-1
D: TRBD2
CDR3: CATGTSGYNEQFF
DNA: TGTGCCACCGGGACTAGCGGGTACAATGAGCAGTTCTTC

size: .
V: TRBV29-1
J: TRBJ2-5
D: TRBD2
CDR3: CSVRLAEKQETQYF
DNA: TGCAGCGTTCGACTAGCGGAAAAACAAGAGACCCAGTACTTC

size: .
V: TRBV24-1
J: TRBJ1-4
D: .
CDR3: CATSDGSDFATNEKLFF
DNA: TGTGCCACCAGTGATGGCTCGGACTTTGCAACTAATGAAAAACTGTTTTTT

size: .
V: TRBV6-6
J: TRBJ1-5
D: TRBD1
CDR3: CASRQGANQPQHF
DNA: TGTGCCAGCAGGCAGGGGGCCAATCAGCCCCAGCATTTT

size: .
V: TRBV24-1
J: TRBJ1-2
D: .
CDR3: CATSDSGYGYTF
DNA: TGTGCCACCAGTGATTCGGGATATGGCTACACCTTC

size: .
V: TRBV15
J: TRBJ2-1
D: .
CDR3: CATSSGSRLPYNEQFF
DNA: TGTGCCACCAGCAGCGGGTCTAGGCTTCCTTACAATGAGCAGTTCTTC

size: once
V: TRBV27
J: TRBJ1-1
D: .
CDR3: CASSLSAGNTEAFF
DNA: TGTGCCAGCAGTTTATCTGCGGGGAACACTGAAGCTTTCTTT

size: .
V: TRBV6-2/TRBV6-3
J: TRBJ2-1
D: TRBD2
CDR3: CASSRLPAGGSYNEQFF
DNA: TGTGCCAGCAGTCGCCTCCCAGCGGGAGGTTCCTACAATGAGCAGTTCTTC

size: .
V: TRBV19
J: TRBJ2-1
D: TRBD2
CDR3: CASSTQAGGSYNEQFF
DNA: TGTGCCAGTAGTACCCAAGCGGGAGGCTCCTACAATGAGCAGTTCTTC

size: .
V: TRBV4-3
J: TRBJ2-1
D: .
CDR3: CASSQEDNYNEQFF
DNA: TGCGCCAGCAGCCAAGAAGACAATTACAATGAGCAGTTCTTC

size: once
V: TRBV18
J: TRBJ2-2
D: .
CDR3: CASSPVQGSYTGELFF
DNA: TGTGCCAGCTCACCGGTACAGGGCTCGTACACCGGGGAGCTGTTTTTT

size: .
V: TRBV5-6
J: TRBJ2-1
D: TRBD2
CDR3: CASTTWGSGKRNEQFF
DNA: TGTGCCAGCACCACTTGGGGTAGCGGGAAGCGCAATGAGCAGTTCTTC

size: .
V: TRBV29-1
J: TRBJ1-2
D: .
CDR3: CSVDPVGSGGYTF
DNA: TGCAGCGTTGATCCGGTCGGGAGTGGTGGCTACACCTTC

size: .
V: TRBV7-3
J: TRBJ2-3
D: .
CDR3: CASSTRAPSGSSTDTQYF
DNA: TGTGCCAGCAGCACTCGCGCCCCCAGCGGCTCAAGCACAGATACGCAGTATTTT

size: few
V: TRBV30
J: TRBJ1-1
D: TRBD1
CDR3: CAWSPTDRVVAFF
DNA: TGTGCCTGGAGTCCCACGGACAGGGTGGTGGCTTTCTTT

size: few
V: TRBV18
J: TRBJ1-2
D: .
CDR3: CASSPDRFGYGYTF
DNA: TGTGCCAGCTCACCCGACAGGTTTGGTTATGGCTACACCTTC

size: .
V: TRBV14
J: TRBJ2-1
D: .
CDR3: CASSSGREKYNEQFF
DNA: TGTGCCAGCAGCTCGGGGCGGGAAAAATACAATGAGCAGTTCTTC

size: .
V: TRBV7-2
J: TRBJ2-1
D: .
CDR3: CASSPRVRTYNEQFF
DNA: TGTGCCAGCAGCCCCCGCGTTCGCACCTACAATGAGCAGTTCTTC

size: few
V: TRBV2
J: TRBJ1-5
D: .
CDR3: CASSETDSNQPQHF
DNA: TGTGCCAGCAGCGAGACAGACAGCAATCAGCCCCAGCATTTT